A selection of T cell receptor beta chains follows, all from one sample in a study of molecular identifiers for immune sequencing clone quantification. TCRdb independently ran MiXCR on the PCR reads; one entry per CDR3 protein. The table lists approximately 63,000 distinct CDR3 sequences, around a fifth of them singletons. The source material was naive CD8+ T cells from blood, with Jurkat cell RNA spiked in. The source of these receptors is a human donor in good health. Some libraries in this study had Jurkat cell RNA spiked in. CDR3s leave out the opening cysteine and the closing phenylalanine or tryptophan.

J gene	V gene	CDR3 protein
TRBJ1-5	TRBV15	ATSRGQGNDQPQH
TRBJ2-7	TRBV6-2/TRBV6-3	ASSSAYEQY
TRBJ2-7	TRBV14	ASSHPGQHYEQY
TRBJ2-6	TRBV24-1	ATSDTGANVLT
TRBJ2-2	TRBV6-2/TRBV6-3	ASSPTGGAVGELF
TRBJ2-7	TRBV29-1	SVRYPTSAEQY
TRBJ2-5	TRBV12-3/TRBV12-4	ASSFNQETRY
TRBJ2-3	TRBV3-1	ASVQTGSTDTQY
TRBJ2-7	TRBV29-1	SVEDLHTENSYEQY
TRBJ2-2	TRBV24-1	AAGTGTLGPNTGELF
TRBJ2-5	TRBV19	ASRGLLEEETQY
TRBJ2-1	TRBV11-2	ASSLVSDNGQF
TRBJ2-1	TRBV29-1	SVEASLSLVRLGEQF
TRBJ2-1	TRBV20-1	SVPAGVGNEQF
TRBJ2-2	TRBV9	ASSVDGRTGELF
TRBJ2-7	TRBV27	ASSLRLAGPYEQY
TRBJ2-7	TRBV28	ASSSGDTGSYEQY
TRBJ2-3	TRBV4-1	ASSQPEVGGDTQY
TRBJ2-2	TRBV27	ASSFSPGRRNTGELF
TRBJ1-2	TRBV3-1	ASSQDSGEGRYT
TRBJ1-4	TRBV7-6	ASSNGDRVFSNEKLF
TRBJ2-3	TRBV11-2	ASSLDPGLTDTQY
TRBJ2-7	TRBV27	ASRYVGGYHEQY
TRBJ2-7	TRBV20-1	SASPRDRTSLEQY
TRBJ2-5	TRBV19	ASRHGGLAEETQY
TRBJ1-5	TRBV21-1	ASLRNPSNQPQH
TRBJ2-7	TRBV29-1	SVHEGSGYEQY
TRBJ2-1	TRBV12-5	ASGLLRDEQF
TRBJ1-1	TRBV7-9	ASSLIGRDTEAF
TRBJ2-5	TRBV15	ATSAPGQGPETQY
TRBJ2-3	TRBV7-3	ASSPMGLADTDTQY
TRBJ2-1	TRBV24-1	ATSDLGTGYDEQF
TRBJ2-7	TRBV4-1	ASSSDDLTGGSDEQY
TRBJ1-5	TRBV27	ASSLLGSQPQH
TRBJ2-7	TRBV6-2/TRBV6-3	ASSTGLGAYEQY
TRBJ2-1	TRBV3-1	ASSPQAPHPYEQF
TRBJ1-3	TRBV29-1	SVVLQGIGNTIY
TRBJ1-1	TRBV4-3	ASSLTDRGAEAF
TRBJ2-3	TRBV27	ASHQADVPPDTQY
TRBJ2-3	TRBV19	ASSRSDPSRDTQY
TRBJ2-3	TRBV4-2	ASSQETVAGREGWYSGTDTQY
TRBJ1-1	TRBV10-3	AIRETGSLNTEAF